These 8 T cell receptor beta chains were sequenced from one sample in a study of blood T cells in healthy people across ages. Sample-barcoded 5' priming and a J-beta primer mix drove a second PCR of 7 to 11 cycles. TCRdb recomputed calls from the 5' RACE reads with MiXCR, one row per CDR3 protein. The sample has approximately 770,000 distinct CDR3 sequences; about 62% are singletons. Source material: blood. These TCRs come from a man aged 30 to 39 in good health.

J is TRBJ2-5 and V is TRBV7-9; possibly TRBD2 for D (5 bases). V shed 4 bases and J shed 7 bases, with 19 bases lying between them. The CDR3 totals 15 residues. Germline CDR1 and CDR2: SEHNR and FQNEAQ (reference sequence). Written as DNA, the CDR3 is TGTGCCAGCAGCTCCGGAGCGACTACTCCAGGGACCCAGTACTTC. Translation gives CASSSGATTPGTQYF.

The CDR3 reads CASSWRQGPNEQFF. The CDR3 nucleotides are TGTGCCAGCAGCTGGCGACAGGGGCCCAATGAGCAGTTCTTC. The V call is TRBV5-5, the J call TRBJ2-1; 8 nucleotides match TRBD1. The V segment lost 3 bases and the J segment 6 bases; nucleotides outside the gene matches: 5. There are 14 residues in the CDR3. CDR1 SGHKS and CDR2 YYEKEE come from the germline V gene (reference sequence).

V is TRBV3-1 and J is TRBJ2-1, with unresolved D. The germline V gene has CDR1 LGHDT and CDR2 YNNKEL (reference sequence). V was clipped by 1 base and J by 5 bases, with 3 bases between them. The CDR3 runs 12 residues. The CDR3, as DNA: TGTGCCAGCAGCCAAGGTCACAATGAGCAGTTCTTC. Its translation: CASSQGHNEQFF.

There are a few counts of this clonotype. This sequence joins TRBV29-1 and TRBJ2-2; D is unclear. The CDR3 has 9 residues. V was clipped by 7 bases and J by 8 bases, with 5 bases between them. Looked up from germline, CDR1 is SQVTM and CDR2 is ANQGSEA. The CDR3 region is CSGVGELFF. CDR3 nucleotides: TGCAGCGGGGTAGGGGAGCTGTTTTTT.

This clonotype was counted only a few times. The CDR3 loop reads CASSDSGGAEETQYF. The CDR3 DNA is TGTGCCAGCAGCGACTCCGGGGGGGCCGAGGAGACCCAGTACTTC. The chain carries TRBV9 and TRBJ2-5; TRBD2 aligns across 8 bases. V dropped 3 bases and J dropped 5; count of bases not matched to a gene: 9. This CDR3 has 15 amino acids. The germline V gene encodes CDR1 SGDLS and CDR2 YYNGEE.

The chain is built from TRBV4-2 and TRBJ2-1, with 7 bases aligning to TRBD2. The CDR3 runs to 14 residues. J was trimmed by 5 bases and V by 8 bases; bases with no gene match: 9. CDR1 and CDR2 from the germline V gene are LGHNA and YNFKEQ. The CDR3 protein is CASGVELADNEQFF. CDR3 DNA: TGTGCCAGCGGAGTGGAGCTAGCGGACAATGAGCAGTTCTTC.

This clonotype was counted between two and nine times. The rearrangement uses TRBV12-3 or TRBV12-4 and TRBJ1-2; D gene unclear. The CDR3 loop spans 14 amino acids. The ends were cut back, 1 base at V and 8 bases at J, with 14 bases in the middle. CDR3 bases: TGTGCCAGCAGTTTAGGGGGTCTTCTCGGGGGCTACACCTTC. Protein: CASSLGGLLGGYTF.

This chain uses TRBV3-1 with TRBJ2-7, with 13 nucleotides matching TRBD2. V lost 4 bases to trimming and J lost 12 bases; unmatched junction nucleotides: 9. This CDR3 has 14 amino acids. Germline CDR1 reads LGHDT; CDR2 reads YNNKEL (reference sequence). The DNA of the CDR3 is TGTGCCAGCAGCCCCCACCGTGGGACTAGCGGGGTGTACTTC. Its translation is CASSPHRGTSGVYF.